This T cell receptor (beta chain) was captured by sequencing in a study of blood T cell repertoires in COVID-19. The overall study: Donors in the United States, Italy and Spain gave samples during acute or convalescent COVID-19. PBMCs, B-cell-depleted T cells, or T cells provided the cDNA or gDNA that made up the material.

This clone occurred a few times. Authors' processing steps: Amplified reference gene primers provided the basis for estimating nucleated cell counts. Using immunoSEQ multiplex PCR, the repertoire was profiled, and TCRdb retains in-frame clones only, with some absent. The DNA was the basis for D and trimming; V, J and clone size are from that table. The sample shows over 300,000 clones, 89% of them seen only once. The CDR3 is 14 residues long. The germline CDR1 and CDR2 sequences are KGHSH and LQKENI. Trimming removed 3 bases from V and 8 bases from J; junction bases left unmatched: 7. The genes are TRBV18 and TRBJ2-4; 7 bases align to TRBD1. The specimen sequenced was peripheral blood. This receptor was taken from a man in his late teens or twenties who had recovered from COVID-19. The CDR3 bases are TGTGCCAGCTCACCGCAAACACAGGGGTACATTCAGTACTTC. Translated: CASSPQTQGYIQYF.